This T cell receptor beta chain was captured in a study of cytomegalovirus exposure and HLA in healthy donors (dated by TCRdb to 2016 to 2017). Notes on the research overall: An earlier analysis of fewer than 750 of the donors reported 250 to 350 Gb of sequence data and some 110 million unique TCR beta sequences obtained from some 200 million T cells. Rather than drawing on any new phenotypic data, the later analysis identified candidate immune exposures from TCR beta sequences and the way those sequences occurred across donors. HLA typing covered class I and class II loci at four-digit resolution. High-throughput TCR immunosequencing, statistical association of individual TCRs with disease status, and machine learning were combined to predict cytomegalovirus infection status. A later analysis re-examined previously published TCR beta repertoires from roughly 720 donors and added high-resolution HLA genotyping to investigate patterns of TCR occurrence. Roughly five DR-DQ haplotypes were handled as single units for association and clustering, since linkage in the cohort was strong. In a later genetic analysis, genome-wide SNP genotypes for about 60% of the 666 donors were used, and that subset was treated as a discovery cohort. Every repertoire in the discovery cohort had been generated on one and the same sequencing platform. An early release covering about 600 HLA-typed donors comprised 300 to 350 gigabases of sequencing data and roughly 86 million unique TCR sequences. An earlier analysis of roughly 580 of the donors used high-throughput TCR beta sequencing to judge whether each TCR beta V gene segment behaved as functional or pseudogenic. The study aimed to test whether signatures of past pathogen exposure could be identified by cataloging public T cell receptors. The number of typed donors differed by locus: about 620-640 for A, B, C, DRB1 and DQB1; approximately 530 for DQA1; around 580 for DPA1; and around 470 for DPB1. Of the roughly 390 genotyped donors, approximately 83% fell in the genetic ancestry cluster associated with self-reported Caucasian donors. Alongside the repertoire data, information on donor age, sex, ethnicity and CMV serostatus was compiled. The study profiled the T cell repertoires of approximately 700 subjects by immunosequencing and related them to cytomegalovirus serostatus. Among 398 genotyped donors of the cohort, an average of around 240,000 unique TCR beta nucleotide sequences was sequenced per donor, of which about 18% were non-productive. A separate validation cohort of approximately 130 different subjects was used in addition to the 666-subject first cohort. Findings and caveats that apply to the study as a whole: The cohort was sequenced for TCR beta chains only, and without alpha or paired-chain data the features that could be detected were limited. The authors suggested that the approach could potentially be extended to other disease states and immunological phenotypes. Because counts were too low, about 18 rarely observed V segments, including chromosome 9 orphons, were excluded from the earlier analysis of 587 of the donors. According to a later analysis, TCR association rates differed among HLA loci, with DRB1 alleles showing the most associated TCRs and HLA-C alleles showing the fewest. In a later analysis, HLA-associated TCR beta chains were found to be more clonally expanded and to have lower generation probabilities than equally common non-associated chains. Sequencing depth was assumed to be roughly uniform across donors in the presence/absence analyses, though that assumption may not hold. In vitro tests confirmed that a few of the cytomegalovirus-associated TCR beta chains recognize cytomegalovirus antigens. In the study, around 150 TCR beta chains were listed as associated with cytomegalovirus. Correlated functional status among segregating V segments might be attributable to linkage disequilibrium, but an unknown experimental factor could not be ruled out. Most TCR sequences were seen in very few donors, while some public TCRs were found in many individuals. The only immune exposure information available for the cohort was CMV serostatus. Compared with the approximately 700-donor mean, donors in an Asian-associated ancestry cluster had fewer N-insertions in productive TCRs, according to a later genetic analysis. A cluster of highly shared sequence variants was judged likely to represent a technical artifact of the sequencing pipeline. Some IMGT-functional V segments, including TRBV6-2 and TRBV6-3, could not be distinguished by the 87-base-pair reads and were therefore excluded. Most CMV-associated TCR beta chains appeared to be HLA-restricted in a later analysis, and the HLA associations seemed to be driven largely by CMV exposure. Several of the top co-occurrence clusters appeared to be linked to parvovirus B19, influenza, CMV and Epstein-Barr virus, according to a later analysis. In both the original and validation cohorts, the classifier was reported to diagnose cytomegalovirus status with high specificity and sensitivity. When HLA alleles, especially DR and DQ, strongly co-occurred, TCR associations were difficult to assign to individual alleles. Because some donors lacked HLA typing at each locus, the association tests relied only on the typed subset. An earlier analysis of approximately 530 of the donors showed that most TCR beta V segments appeared in productive rearrangements either about 87% or about 30% of the time, which broadly matched IMGT annotations. V-gene and J-gene trimming of TCR beta chains was associated with a missense DCLRE1C variant in a later genetic analysis, and the association was replicated in an independent cohort. A further reported finding was that TCR beta sequences accurately predicted the HLA-A and HLA-B alleles for most subjects in the first cohort. Specific HLA alleles were associated with over 15,000 TCR beta sequences at a false discovery rate of 0.05 in a later analysis.

In total, 600 or so healthy bone marrow donors made up the cohort. At the time of sampling, every cohort member was nominally healthy, though immune exposures that went unrecorded were likely present. The donor tested CMV seronegative and was one of the 352 seronegative cohort members. A peripheral blood sample was collected from each donor, and TCR beta sequencing was performed on peripheral blood mononuclear cells. The Qiagen DNeasy Blood Extraction Kit was used to extract genomic DNA from the blood cell samples. Deletion took 0 bases off V and 6 bases off J, with a span of 13 bases between the germline ends. From its cysteine to its phenylalanine, the CDR3 spans 14 amino acids. CDR3 DNA is the only sequence kept; it has 42 bases, read in frame from the first base. CDR1 and CDR2, looked up from the germline V gene, are SGHRS and YFSETQ. For this clone: No antigen is known for it. No much larger clone is present one base from it, and per-base qualities are unavailable.

The library came from the immunoSEQ multiplex PCR assay. A mixture of 60 forward primers for TCR Vbeta segments and 13 reverse primers for TCR Jbeta segments was used in the multiplex PCR. A multiplex PCR assay on genomic DNA amplified the CDR3 region of rearranged TCR beta genes. The Illumina HiSeq System was used to sequence the amplified TCR beta libraries as 87-base-pair reads. For the original study's pipeline: Across the 670 or so repertoires, a later analysis counted roughly 77 million unique TCR beta chains, roughly 11 million of which were shared by at least two donors. Raw reads were error-corrected and collapsed into unique sequences with a nearest-neighbor algorithm that merged closely related sequences to remove PCR and sequencing errors. To assign V, D and J gene segments, CDR3 sequences were aligned to IMGT reference sequences. For a sequence to be retained, at least a six-nucleotide match to both a V gene segment and a J gene segment was required. Rearrangements were classified as productive when the CDR3 lacked stop codons and remained in frame with V and J, and all other rearrangements were classified as non-productive. Following IMGT convention, CDR3 was defined as the stretch from the second conserved V-encoded cysteine to the conserved J-encoded phenylalanine. In an earlier analysis of roughly 580 of the donors, sequences lacking an unambiguous match to a single V gene segment were excluded. An earlier analysis of some 610 of the donors called V segments functional above 56.7% productive rearrangements and segregating when the between-donor standard deviation exceeded 5%. A statistical classification framework was built for diagnosing cytomegalovirus status from the catalog of TCR beta chain sequences. V and J gene assignment, in a later analysis, came from comparing TCR nucleotide sequences with IMGT/GENE-DB human TR gene sequences. A later analysis assigned CDR3 sequences and most-parsimonious VDJ recombination scenarios with the TCRdist pipeline. A later analysis defined each TCR beta chain by its CDR3 amino acid sequence plus V-gene family, and excluded reads lacking a unique V-gene family. To address suspected cross-contamination and a sequencing artifact, a later analysis removed 592 highly shared, low-generation-probability nucleotide sequences. In a later analysis, a clonal expansion index was calculated for each public chain from normalized within-repertoire ranks of inferred template counts. In a later analysis, generation probabilities were computed with a VDJ recombination model fitted to out-of-frame rearrangements, and the resulting probabilities were checked against IGoR. A later analysis scored TCR-TCR, TCR-HLA and TCR-CMV co-occurrence with hypergeometric tests, applying a repertoire-size bias correction to TCR pairs. False discovery rates were estimated in a later analysis by permuting HLA or CMV assignments 20 times. In a later analysis, co-occurring TCRs were grouped using DBSCAN, and TCRdist sequence similarity was added for clustering within HLA-allele-positive subsets. For co-occurrence clustering, repertoires with fewer than 30,000 or more than 120,000 public chains were excluded, along with roughly 5 repertoires with anomalous nucleotide sharing. Entries here come from immuneACCESS through TCRdb and include only in-frame sequences with V and J called. Some clones fail to appear in such tables; in the studies checked, an unresolved V gene covers under half of the shortfall, and the cause of the remainder is unknown. From that table come the V and J calls and clone size; the DNA was used to work out D and trimming. Within this sample are approximately 100,000 clones, with 79% of them counted one time only. The ten largest clones capture about 3.4% of the sample.

The sample was PBMCs. The receptor's source is a woman between 35 and 50 years old in good health and CMV-seronegative. The rearrangement combines TRBV5-1 with TRBJ2-7; TRBD1 is a weak D gene call, 6 bases matching. The CDR3 region: CASSLGGTGFEQYF. The nucleotide sequence reads TGCGCCAGCAGCTTGGGGGGTACAGGGTTCGAGCAGTACTTC. The CDR3, completed at both ends by the reference TRBV5-1 and TRBJ2-7 genes, gives the full variable domain KAGVTQTPRYLIKTRGQQVTLSCSPISGHRSVSWYQQTPGQGLQFLFEYFSETQRNKGNFPGRFSGRQFSNSRSEMNVSTLELGDSALYLCASSLGGTGFEQYFGPGTRLTVT.